The present T cell receptor beta chain was sequenced within a study of CD8 T cells in ankylosing spondylitis. Germline CDR1 reads SGDLS; CDR2 reads YYNGEE. The J segment lost 4 bases and the V segment lost 0 bases, leaving 7 bases of the junction unmatched. This CDR3 is 15 amino acids long. Study-wide points: It appeared that ankylosing spondylitis blood was characterized by a TCR beta motif of fewer than ten highly homologous variants.

Regarding this clonotype: The antigen is not known.

From the 5' RACE reads, TCRdb called clonotypes with MiXCR, one entry per CDR3 protein. Of roughly 700,000 distinct CDR3 sequences in the sample, roughly 19% were seen once. V usage is TRBV9 and J usage is TRBJ2-7; 7 positions match TRBD2. This TCR came from a male donor with ankylosing spondylitis. Sequences were obtained from blood, either unsorted or a sorted T cell fraction (not recorded which). CDR3 sequence (DNA): TGTGCCAGCAGCGTAGGTGGCTCAGCGGGGTACGAGCAGTACTTC. This gives the protein CASSVGGSAGYEQYF. Full variable domain (missing parts from reference TRBV9 and TRBJ2-7): DSGVTQTPKHLITATGQRVTLRCSPRSGDLSVYWYQQSLDQGLQFLIQYYNGEERAKGNILERFSAQQFPDLHSELNLSSLELGDSALYFCASSVGGSAGYEQYFGPGTRLTVT.